This passage covers 13 T cell receptor beta chains from one sample sequenced in a study of blood T cell repertoires in COVID-19. Data came from immunoSEQ multiplex PCR; TCRdb stores just in-frame clones and leaves some out. Among 50,000 to 85,000 clones listed, around 80% were seen once. Sequencing input: peripheral blood. These TCRs come from a human donor in a cohort sampled during active COVID-19.

This clone was seen a few times. The chain joins TRBV9 to TRBJ1-1; D possibly corresponds to TRBD1 (6 bases). Trimming cost V 3 bases and J 1 base, with 10 bases left between them. The CDR3 spans 14 residues. Germline V gene sequence: CDR1 SGDLS, CDR2 YYNGEE. CDR3 nucleotides: TGTGCCAGCAGCGCAGGGGTGGGGAACACTGAAGCTTTCTTT. It yields the protein CASSAGVGNTEAFF.

The gene calls are TRBV4-1 and TRBJ2-7, with D perhaps matching TRBD2 (6 bases). This CDR3 comprises 16 residues. Germline assignment: CDR1 MGHRA and CDR2 YSYEKL. The V gene lost 2 bases and the J gene lost 1 base, with 15 bases spanning the gap. The CDR3 sequence: CASSQSPGLSSYEQYF. The CDR3 bases are TGCGCCAGCAGCCAAAGCCCGGGACTCTCGTCCTACGAGCAGTACTTC.

V is TRBV19 and J is TRBJ2-7; the match to TRBD1 covers 9 bases. CDR1 and CDR2 from the germline V gene are LNHDA and SQIVND (reference sequence). The CDR3 totals 16 residues. Losses at the gene ends were 1 base for V and 6 bases for J; bases not matched to a gene: 10. The CDR3 loop is CASSIGVDRGFREQYF. The CDR3 coding sequence is TGTGCCAGTAGTATAGGTGTGGACAGGGGCTTCCGCGAGCAGTACTTC.

There are a few counts of this clone. V and J are TRBV4-3 and TRBJ2-3; D perhaps matches TRBD2 (7 bases). CDR1 and CDR2 (germline): LGHNA, YSLEER. This CDR3 comprises 16 residues. V lost 0 bases and J 4 bases, leaving 14 bases between the germline ends. The CDR3 DNA is TGCGCCAGCAGCCAAGATTTTGGGGGGGGCCCAGATACGCAGTATTTT. Amino acids: CASSQDFGGGPDTQYF.

The chain employs TRBV9 and TRBJ2-3; TRBD2 matches 10 bases. V lost 3 bases, J lost 1 base, and 2 bases stayed unmatched. This CDR3 contains 15 residues. Germline lookup yields CDR1 SGDLS and CDR2 YYNGEE. Here the CDR3 DNA reads TGTGCCAGCAGCGACGGGACTAGCGGCACAGATACGCAGTATTTT. This gives the protein CASSDGTSGTDTQYF.

The chain couples TRBV5-6 to TRBJ2-7, with D possibly being TRBD1 (7 bases). Germline V gene data show CDR1 as SGHDT and CDR2 as YYEEEE. The V and J ends lost 1 base and 5 bases respectively, with 13 bases between them. This CDR3 contains 14 residues. CDR3 DNA sequence: TGTGCCAGCAGCTTGCCAGGGGGGAGGAACGAGCAGTACTTC. Translating gives CASSLPGGRNEQYF.

The gene calls are TRBV5-4 and TRBJ1-1, with D maybe TRBD1 (6 bases). Germline V gene lookup returns CDR1 SGHNT and CDR2 YYREEE (reference sequence). The CDR3 runs 15 residues. V lost 3 bases and J lost 2, with 14 bases in between. The CDR3 nucleotides read TGTGCCAGCAGCTCAACTAAACAGGGAAACACTGAAGCTTTCTTT. As protein: CASSSTKQGNTEAFF.

The chain carries TRBV7-2 and TRBJ1-4, with D maybe TRBD1 (6 bases). This CDR3 contains 15 residues. V lost 1 base and J 8 bases, leaving 14 bases between the germline ends. Germline V CDR1 and CDR2: SGHTA, FQGNSA. The CDR3 nucleotides read TGTGCCAGCAGCTTAGGGGGGAATCAGGGGGAAAAACTGTTTTTT. Its translation: CASSLGGNQGEKLFF.

Here the CDR3 DNA reads TGTGCCAGTAGGCCGGGACAGGGCCACGAGCAGTACTTC. Encoded protein: CASRPGQGHEQYF. This rearrangement joins TRBV19 to TRBJ2-7, with 9 bases matching TRBD1. J was trimmed by 5 bases and V by 6 bases; bases with no gene match: 5. This CDR3 is built from 13 residues. CDR1 is LNHDA, CDR2 SQIVND, per germline (reference sequence).

The chain is built from TRBV7-9 and TRBJ2-5, with 8 bases fitting TRBD2. Germline assignment: CDR1 SEHNR and CDR2 FQNEAQ (reference sequence). The V gene end was trimmed by 2 bases and the J gene end by 1 base; junction bases not matched to a gene: 3. The CDR3 extends over 15 amino acids. The chain's CDR3 is CASSLTSGLQETQYF. The CDR3 DNA reads as TGTGCCAGCAGCTTAACTAGCGGTCTCCAAGAGACCCAGTACTTC.

The chain couples TRBV7-3 to TRBJ2-5; 8 bases agree with TRBD2. After removal of 5 bases from V and 6 bases from J, the junction contained 5 bases not matched to a gene. CDR1 is SGHTA and CDR2 is FQGTGA in the germline V gene. This CDR3 spans 13 amino acids. Here the CDR3 reads CASSPTSAQTQYF. For the CDR3, the DNA is TGTGCCAGCAGCCCGACTAGCGCGCAGACCCAGTACTTC.

This chain joins TRBV7-2 and TRBJ1-1, with 7 bases fitting TRBD1. This CDR3 has 15 residues. The germline gives CDR1 SGHTA, CDR2 FQGNSA. The J segment lost 6 bases and the V segment lost 1 base, leaving 8 bases of the junction unmatched. The CDR3 spells CASSLGQGVGAEAFF. The CDR3 DNA follows: TGTGCCAGCAGCTTAGGGCAGGGGGTAGGCGCTGAAGCTTTCTTT. The entire variable domain, with the rest obtained from reference TRBV7-2 and TRBJ1-1, is as follows: GAGVSQSPSNKVTEKGKDVELRCDPISGHTALYWYRQSLGQGLEFLIYFQGNSAPDKSGLPSDRFSAERTGGSVSTLTIQRTQQEDSAVYLCASSLGQGVGAEAFFGQGTRLTVV.

The chain combines TRBV7-3 with TRBJ2-1; 11 bases are shared with TRBD2. V dropped 5 bases and J dropped 9; count of bases not matched to a gene: 9. Germline CDR1 SGHTA, CDR2 FQGTGA. The CDR3 totals 15 residues. The CDR3 DNA follows: TGTGCCAGCAGCACCTTTAGCGGGAGGGTTAGTGAGCAGTTCTTC. Residues: CASSTFSGRVSEQFF. Full variable domain (missing parts from reference TRBV7-3 and TRBJ2-1): GAGVSQTPSNKVTEKGKYVELRCDPISGHTALYWYRQSLGQGPEFLIYFQGTGAADDSGLPNDRFFAVRPEGSVSTLKIQRTERGDSAVYLCASSTFSGRVSEQFFGPGTRLTVL.